Following are 26 T cell receptor beta chains from one sample sequenced in a study of T-cell reconstitution after alpha-beta-depleted transplantation in children. This sample's TCRbeta library carried unique molecular identifier barcodes. TCRdb reprocessed the PCR reads via MiXCR and lists one record per CDR3 protein. The sample records almost 250,000 distinct CDR3 sequences, over 20% being singletons. This material consisted of PBMCs, taken before TCRalphabeta/CD19-depleted stem cell transplant. These receptor sequences come from a girl aged 2 to 10 with Fanconi anemia, due to receive a stem cell transplant.

V and J are TRBV29-1 and TRBJ2-3, with TRBD2 matching 10 bases. The CDR3 totals 14 residues. The germline CDR1 and CDR2 sequences are SQVTM and ANQGSEA. V shed 5 bases and J 0 bases; nucleotides not matched to a gene: 2. The CDR3 protein is CSVKAGGSTDTQYF. CDR3 bases: TGCAGCGTTAAAGCGGGAGGGAGCACAGATACGCAGTATTTT.

There are many counts of this clonotype. The rearrangement joins TRBV27 to TRBJ2-5; D might be TRBD2 (6 bases). The CDR3 runs to 13 residues. Germline V CDR1 and CDR2: MNHEY, SMNVEV (reference sequence). V lost 3 bases and J lost 5, with 10 bases in between. The CDR3 region is CASSLVSGETQYF. CDR3 sequence (DNA): TGTGCCAGCAGTTTGGTGAGCGGGGAGACCCAGTACTTC.

Ten or more counts support this clonotype. The chain combines TRBV7-2 with TRBJ2-1, with unresolved D. CDR1 and CDR2 from the germline V gene are SGHTA and FQGNSA. Deletions cut 3 bases from V and 8 bases from J, with 14 bases between. The CDR3 spans 14 residues. The CDR3 sequence is CASSFSAAAYEQFF. CDR3 nucleotide sequence: TGTGCCAGCAGCTTTTCGGCTGCGGCGTATGAGCAGTTCTTC.

The chain combines TRBV20-1 with TRBJ2-5; possible D gene TRBD2, 6 bases. This CDR3 region has 13 residues. Trimming removed 1 base from V and 4 bases from J, with 10 bases in between. Germline assignment: CDR1 DFQATT and CDR2 SNEGSKA (reference sequence). CDR3 amino acids: CSARVAAGETQYF. The DNA for the CDR3 is TGCAGTGCTAGAGTTGCAGCGGGAGAGACCCAGTACTTC.

The gene calls are TRBV29-1 and TRBJ2-1; possibly TRBD2 for D (6 bases). This CDR3 is 13 amino acids long. Germline CDR1 and CDR2: SQVTM and ANQGSEA. The germline V and J ends were trimmed by 7 bases and 3 bases, with 13 bases remaining between them. In nucleotides, the CDR3 is TGCAGCGCCGGACTAAAGCTCTACAATGAGCAGTTCTTC. Encoded protein: CSAGLKLYNEQFF.

There are many counts of this clonotype. This chain uses TRBV28 with TRBJ1-2; no definite D call. The CDR3 contains 12 residues. V lost 3 bases and J 2 bases, leaving 4 bases between the germline ends. Germline V gene lookup returns CDR1 MDHEN and CDR2 SYDVKM. In nucleotides, the CDR3 is TGTGCCAGCAGTTTTACCAACTATGGCTACACCTTC. It specifies CASSFTNYGYTF.

This chain connects TRBV29-1 to TRBJ1-2; 7 bases are shared with TRBD1. V shed 1 base and J 6 bases; nucleotides not matched to a gene: 5. From germline, CDR1 is SQVTM and CDR2 ANQGSEA. This CDR3 has 13 amino acids. The CDR3 region is CSVEVDRVNGYTF. In DNA form, the CDR3 reads TGCAGCGTTGAAGTCGACAGGGTAAATGGCTACACCTTC.

This clonotype was seen a handful of times. The rearrangement links TRBV5-1 to TRBJ2-7; 12 positions agree with TRBD1. Germline values: CDR1 SGHRS, CDR2 YFSETQ. CDR3 length: 15 residues. J lost 5 bases, V lost 2 bases, and 5 bases had no gene match. CDR3 coding DNA: TGCGCCAGCAGCTTCTGGGACAGGGGGCTCGACGAGCAGTACTTC. Its translation is CASSFWDRGLDEQYF.

In its sample, this clonotype was seen many times. The chain recombines TRBV6-4 with TRBJ2-6, with D perhaps matching TRBD2 (6 bases). Germline CDR1 MRHNA, CDR2 SNTAGT. CDR3 length: 16 amino acids. The V and J ends lost 0 bases and 0 bases respectively, with 6 bases between them. CDR3: CASSDSGGSGANVLTF. As DNA, the CDR3 is TGTGCCAGCAGTGACTCGGGGGGCTCTGGGGCCAACGTCCTGACTTTC.

This clonotype came up a few times. CDR3 sequence: CASSLALGTNFPGELFF. CDR3 bases: TGTGCCAGCAGCTTAGCGCTCGGGACTAATTTCCCCGGGGAGCTGTTTTTT. This chain uses TRBV7-6 with TRBJ2-2, with 7 bases lining up with TRBD2. The CDR3 runs 17 residues. Germline trimming cut 0 bases from V and 6 bases from J; bases unmatched to any gene: 10. From germline, CDR1 is SGHVS and CDR2 FNYEAQ.

This clonotype showed up just a few times. J is TRBJ2-1 and V is TRBV4-2; D unresolved. The germline CDR1 and CDR2 sequences are LGHNA and YNFKEQ. The CDR3 is 12 residues long. V was shortened by 1 base and J by 8 bases, with 6 bases between the two germline ends. The CDR3 DNA sequence: TGTGCCAGCAGCCAAGTAGTCCATGAGCAGTTCTTC. Translated, it gives CASSQVVHEQFF.

This clonotype has a count of ten or more. The genes are TRBV20-1 and TRBJ2-5; either TRBD1 or TRBD2 may supply D (5 bases each). Per germline, CDR1 DFQATT and CDR2 SNEGSKA (reference sequence). The CDR3 is 15 residues long. V lost 3 bases and J 0 bases, leaving 14 bases between the germline ends. The CDR3 DNA reads TGCAGTGCTAGTCCGGGACCTGCGTACCAAGAGACCCAGTACTTC. Translation gives CSASPGPAYQETQYF.

The chain couples TRBV27 to TRBJ2-2; 9 nucleotides agree with TRBD2. V lost 3 bases, J lost 6 bases, and 5 bases stayed unmatched. Germline V gene sequence: CDR1 MNHEY, CDR2 SMNVEV (reference sequence). CDR3 length equals 15 residues. The CDR3 here is CASSFRGGAAGELFF. The CDR3 DNA is TGTGCCAGCAGTTTCCGCGGGGGGGCCGCCGGGGAGCTGTTTTTT.

This clonotype has a handful of counts. This chain connects TRBV4-1 to TRBJ1-1; 7 bases line up with TRBD1. The CDR3 runs 15 residues. Unmatched junction bases numbered 2, after V lost 0 bases and J lost 1 base. The germline gives CDR1 MGHRA, CDR2 YSYEKL. This CDR3 reads CASSQDRGTNTEAFF. CDR3 sequence (DNA): TGCGCCAGCAGCCAAGACAGGGGGACGAACACTGAAGCTTTCTTT.

This clonotype was detected only a few times. The rearrangement uses TRBV29-1 and TRBJ2-7, with 9 bases matching TRBD1. Looked up from germline, CDR1 is SQVTM and CDR2 is ANQGSEA. This CDR3 comprises 13 residues. As DNA, the CDR3 is TGCGGCCGACGCGGGGGACAGGGATTCGAGCAGTACTTC. Translating gives CGRRGGQGFEQYF.

This clonotype has a count of ten or more. The chain combines TRBV28 with TRBJ1-4; 7 bases map to TRBD1. Germline assignment: CDR1 MDHEN and CDR2 SYDVKM. Trimming removed 5 bases from V and 15 bases from J; junction bases left unmatched: 9. CDR3 length: 12 amino acids. Here the CDR3 reads CASSTVPGQLFF. In DNA form, the CDR3 reads TGTGCCAGCAGTACTGTACCGGGACAGTTGTTTTTT.

The rearrangement joins TRBV5-1 to TRBJ1-1; 7 bases match TRBD1. Losses at the gene ends were 4 bases for V and 6 bases for J; bases not matched to a gene: 6. This CDR3 has 13 residues. Germline lookup yields CDR1 SGHRS and CDR2 YFSETQ. Written as DNA, the CDR3 is TGCGCCAGCAGCGCCTTGACAGGGCCTGAAGCTTTCTTT. Protein product: CASSALTGPEAFF.

This clonotype was seen more than once but under ten times. V gene TRBV7-2 combines with J gene TRBJ2-3, with D perhaps matching TRBD1 (6 bases). The germline CDR1 and CDR2 sequences are SGHTA and FQGNSA. The CDR3 totals 15 residues. V was clipped by 1 base and J by 5 bases, with 13 bases between them. The CDR3 nucleotides are TGTGCCAGCAGCTTAGTCGGGTTAGGGGGAGATACGCAGTATTTT. Residues: CASSLVGLGGDTQYF.

The CDR3 region is CASSQGSQPQHF. CDR3 sequence (DNA): TGTGCCAGCTCGCAAGGGAGTCAGCCCCAGCATTTT. The chain couples TRBV18 to TRBJ1-5; D not certain. The CDR3 length is 12 residues. Trimming left V 6 bases short and J 6 bases short, with 9 bases between. Germline CDR1 is KGHSH and CDR2 is LQKENI.

This rearrangement joins TRBV29-1 to TRBJ2-1; tentative D call: TRBD2 (6 bases). Germline CDR1 reads SQVTM; CDR2 reads ANQGSEA. V shed 6 bases and J shed 3 bases, with 12 bases lying between them. This CDR3 spans 13 amino acids. The CDR3 here is CSVRDFGYNEQFF. Written as DNA, the CDR3 is TGCAGCGTGCGGGACTTCGGCTACAATGAGCAGTTCTTC.

This clonotype has ten or more counts. The chain joins TRBV6-5 to TRBJ1-3; TRBD1 is a possible D gene (5 bases). Germline V gives CDR1 MNHEY, CDR2 SVGAGI. The CDR3 runs to 17 residues. Trimming took 1 base from V and 0 from J, leaving 13 bases between them. CDR3 coding DNA: TGTGCCAGCAGTTACTACGCCGACAGCTACTCTGGAAACACCATATATTTT. Its protein is CASSYYADSYSGNTIYF.

The rearrangement uses TRBV3-1 and TRBJ2-3; D is unresolved. V shed 0 bases and J shed 4 bases, with 5 bases lying between them. Per the germline V gene, CDR1 is LGHDT and CDR2 is YNNKEL (reference sequence). The CDR3 length is 13 residues. The CDR3 coding sequence is TGTGCCAGCAGCCAAGATGACTCAGATACGCAGTATTTT. This translates into CASSQDDSDTQYF.

The V call is TRBV20-1, the J call TRBJ2-7; D is unresolved. Germline V gives CDR1 DFQATT, CDR2 SNEGSKA (reference sequence). CDR3 length: 11 amino acids. V was trimmed by 5 bases and J by 3 bases, leaving 8 bases between them. CDR3 in amino acids: CSAPSNYEQYF. The CDR3 DNA sequence: TGCAGTGCTCCGTCAAACTACGAGCAGTACTTC.

This clonotype was counted many times. The genes are TRBV20-1 and TRBJ2-3, with TRBD2 as a possible D gene (5 bases). V was trimmed by 2 bases and J by 0 bases, leaving 9 bases between them. This CDR3 region has 14 residues. Germline loops: CDR1 DFQATT, CDR2 SNEGSKA (reference sequence). CDR3: CSARPRTSTDTQYF. The CDR3 region has the DNA TGCAGTGCTAGACCCCGGACTAGCACAGATACGCAGTATTTT.

Written as DNA, the CDR3 is TGCAGTGCTAGAGGCGGACAGGGTTTAGGCTATGGCTACACCTTC. This gives the protein CSARGGQGLGYGYTF. The chain uses TRBV20-1 and TRBJ1-2; 8 bases are shared with TRBD1. With 1 base clipped from V and 4 bases from J, the junction kept 8 bases outside the gene matches. This CDR3 has 15 residues. In germline, CDR1 is DFQATT, CDR2 SNEGSKA (reference sequence).

The J gene is TRBJ2-1, the V gene TRBV19, with 7 nucleotides matching TRBD2. V gave up 5 bases and J gave up 0 bases; unmatched junction bases: 10. This CDR3 contains 17 residues. CDR1 LNHDA and CDR2 SQIVND come from the germline V gene (reference sequence). CDR3 sequence (DNA): TGTGCCAGTAGTCGAGGCCCCGGGGGGAGCTCCTACAATGAGCAGTTCTTC. As protein: CASSRGPGGSSYNEQFF.